Detailed here is one T cell receptor beta chain. Its antigen is unidentified. The data stem from a study of beta chain features in type 1 diabetes. General study results and limits: Type 1 diabetes patients had moderately but significantly shorter TCRB CDR3s in all four CD4+ subsets. Compared to healthy donors, patients appeared to have naive, central memory and Treg TCRB repertoires that were more alike.

As every portion of the isolated RNA was reverse transcribed, the sequencing read expressed TCRB transcripts. Some clones are missing from TCRdb's copy, which holds only in-frame ones; the method was immunoSEQ multiplex PCR. Here the sample spans about 450,000 clones, more than 9.5% being singletons. The junction had 5 bases not matched to a gene; V was cut back by 5 bases and J by 7 bases. CDR3 length: 13 residues. Germline V lookup: CDR1 SGHTA, CDR2 FQGTGA. The chain is built from TRBV7-3 and TRBJ2-7; 10 bases are a match to TRBD1. This clonotype originated in a woman aged 18-29 years in good health. The specimen was naive CD4+ T cells from blood. The CDR3 DNA reads TGTGCCAGCAGCCCCTGGACAGGGGGAGAGCAGTACTTC. Its protein product is CASSPWTGGEQYF.